A single sample is the source of the 3 T cell receptor beta chains below, sequenced in a study of blood T cell repertoires in COVID-19. The table came from immunoSEQ multiplex PCR; TCRdb's copy has only in-frame clones and leaves some out. The table includes a few hundred thousand clones, roughly nine tenths detected once. The sample was peripheral blood. These TCRs come from a young man with active or convalescent COVID-19.

This chain uses TRBV5-4 with TRBJ2-5, with TRBD2 identical over 9 bases. The germline CDR1 and CDR2 sequences are SGHNT and YYREEE (reference sequence). V was pared by 1 base and J by 2 bases, with 3 bases of the junction left unmatched. The CDR3 spans 15 residues. This CDR3 is CASSLPSGKQETQYF. CDR3 DNA: TGTGCCAGCAGCTTGCCTAGCGGGAAACAAGAGACCCAGTACTTC.

The chain links TRBV30 to TRBJ1-2; tentative D call: TRBD1 (5 bases). The CDR3 has 14 residues. Trimming took 5 bases from V and 5 from J, leaving 18 bases between them. The V gene's germline CDR1 is GTSNPN and CDR2 SVGIG (reference sequence). This CDR3 is CAWGPRTRDYGYTF. CDR3 nucleotides: TGTGCCTGGGGTCCCCGGACAAGGGATTATGGCTACACCTTC.

The CDR3 reads CASSLRTSGSWTDTQYF. The CDR3 DNA sequence: TGTGCCAGCAGCTTAAGAACTAGCGGGAGTTGGACAGATACGCAGTATTTT. The chain is built from TRBV7-3 and TRBJ2-3; 11 bases are shared with TRBD2. The V gene's germline CDR1 is SGHTA and CDR2 FQGTGA. With 1 base clipped from V and 3 bases from J, the junction kept 6 bases outside the gene matches. The CDR3 totals 17 residues.